The sequence of this TCR beta chain was determined in a study of CD8 T cells in Susac syndrome. Germline V CDR1 and CDR2: GTSNPN, SVGIG (reference sequence). This CDR3 is 15 amino acids long. Unmatched junction bases numbered 7, after V lost 3 bases and J lost 5 bases. Each multiple sclerosis control was a treatment-naive patient with relapsing-remitting disease that was either stable or active. Both CD4+ and CD8+ T cells were negatively isolated, and TEMRA cells underwent FACS enrichment. Random-hexamer reverse transcription was applied to roughly 0.5 to 1 ug RNA. Across 54 Vbeta and 13 Jbeta, immunoSEQ multiplex PCR amplified TCR beta CDR3. Via MiXCR, TCRdb re-called the immunoSEQ multiplex PCR reads, giving one row per CDR3 protein. The sample consists of about 440,000 distinct CDR3 sequences, 85% to 90% of them appearing once.

The sequenced material came from CD8+ T cells from PBMCs. This sequence joins TRBV30 and TRBJ1-6; 7 nucleotides line up with TRBD1. The clonotype originates from a human donor with multiple sclerosis. CDR3 sequence (DNA): TGTGCCTGGAGATGGTACAGGGGCGATAATTCACCCCTCCACTTT. It is translated as CAWRWYRGDNSPLHF.